The 28 T cell receptor beta chains below were found in one sample sequenced in a study of T-cell reconstitution after alpha-beta-depleted transplantation in children. The library targeted TCRbeta and was prepared with unique molecular identifiers. MiXCR, run by TCRdb on the PCR reads, gives a single entry per CDR3 protein. The repertoire has hundreds of thousands of distinct CDR3 sequences, about 10% of them found once; the top ten carry less than 5%. This specimen consisted of PBMCs from the stem cell graft donor, obtained from the stem cell graft. These receptors came from a human donor who donated a stem cell graft to a child with acute myeloid leukemia.

As concerns this clonotype: A read error is possible here, since a much larger clone lies one base away. This chain joins TRBV20-1 and TRBJ2-4; 9 bases align to TRBD1. The CDR3 contains 14 residues. Germline V gene lookup returns CDR1 DFQATT and CDR2 SNEGSKA (reference sequence). CDR3: CRARGTGTKNIQYF. Written as DNA, the CDR3 is TGCAGAGCTAGGGGGACAGGGACCAAAAACATTCAGTACTTC.

This rearrangement joins TRBV7-9 to TRBJ2-1, with TRBD1 as a possible D gene (6 bases). This CDR3 spans 14 amino acids. Trimming left V 9 bases short and J 5 bases short, with 17 bases between. The germline V gene has CDR1 SEHNR and CDR2 FQNEAQ (reference sequence). The CDR3 spells CASLEVWDNNEQFF. The CDR3, as DNA: TGTGCCAGTTTGGAGGTCTGGGACAACAATGAGCAGTTCTTC.

This clonotype was picked up many times. The CDR3 nucleotides read TGCAGTGCTAGGGGCACAGATACGCAGTATTTT. Its translation: CSARGTDTQYF. The chain has TRBV20-1 and TRBJ2-3; D unclear. Per germline, CDR1 DFQATT and CDR2 SNEGSKA (reference sequence). This CDR3 region has 11 residues. The V gene lost 3 bases and the J gene lost 1 base, with 2 bases spanning the gap.

This clonotype was recorded many times. This chain uses TRBV2 with TRBJ2-7, with TRBD1 matching 8 bases. There are 13 residues in the CDR3. Germline V gene sequence: CDR1 SNHLY, CDR2 FYNNEI. The V gene end was trimmed by 7 bases and the J gene end by 2 bases; junction bases not matched to a gene: 4. Written as DNA, the CDR3 is TGTGCCAGCAATGGACAGGGCACCTACGAGCAGTACTTC. Translation gives CASNGQGTYEQYF.

V and J are TRBV15 and TRBJ2-5; tentative D call: TRBD2 (5 bases). CDR1 and CDR2 from the germline V gene are LNHNV and YYDKDF (reference sequence). Trimming pared 0 bases from V and 2 bases from J, leaving 7 bases between. The length of the CDR3 is 14 residues. The CDR3 DNA follows: TGTGCCACCAGCAGAGATAGGAGGCAAGAGACCCAGTACTTC. It translates to CATSRDRRQETQYF.

This clonotype was observed many times. The chain employs TRBV20-1 and TRBJ2-7, with 12 bases identical to TRBD2. In germline, CDR1 is DFQATT, CDR2 SNEGSKA (reference sequence). The CDR3 loop spans 14 amino acids. V dropped 3 bases and J dropped 4; count of bases not matched to a gene: 4. The CDR3 spells CSARRLAGDYEQYF. The CDR3 DNA sequence: TGCAGTGCTAGGAGACTAGCGGGAGATTACGAGCAGTACTTC.

The gene calls are TRBV20-1 and TRBJ1-2, with D perhaps TRBD1 (6 bases). This CDR3 comprises 14 residues. V was pared by 0 bases and J by 8 bases, with 16 bases between. Germline V gives CDR1 DFQATT, CDR2 SNEGSKA (reference sequence). The chain's CDR3 is CSARDGGGGSGYTF. The CDR3 nucleotides read TGCAGTGCTAGAGATGGGGGAGGGGGGAGCGGCTACACCTTC.

This clonotype was recorded a few times. J is TRBJ2-7 and V is TRBV29-1; D is possibly TRBD2 (6 bases). The V and J ends lost 4 bases and 2 bases respectively, with 15 bases between them. Germline CDR1 is SQVTM and CDR2 is ANQGSEA. The CDR3 is 14 amino acids. This CDR3 reads CSVGGTAGTYEQYF. In DNA form, the CDR3 reads TGCAGCGTTGGAGGGACCGCGGGAACCTACGAGCAGTACTTC.

This sequence joins TRBV11-1 and TRBJ2-5; 8 nucleotides match TRBD2. Germline V CDR1 and CDR2: SGHAT, FQDESV (reference sequence). The CDR3 has 16 residues. The trim removed 5 bases at V and 4 bases at J, leaving 12 bases unmatched. The CDR3 DNA reads TGTGCCAGCAGCCCACCGCCGGGACGGGAGGGAGAGACCCAGTACTTC. Translating gives CASSPPPGREGETQYF. Together with reference TRBV11-1 and TRBJ2-5, the CDR3 gives the full variable domain: EAEVAQSPRYKITEKSQAVAFWCDPISGHATLYWYRQILGQGPELLVQFQDESVVDDSQLPKDRFSAERLKGVDSTLKIQPAELGDSAMYLCASSPPPGREGETQYFGPGTRLLVL.

The rearrangement links TRBV7-9 to TRBJ1-1; no definite D call. The germline V gene has CDR1 SEHNR and CDR2 FQNEAQ (reference sequence). CDR3 length: 14 residues. The germline V and J ends were trimmed by 5 bases and 4 bases, with 14 bases remaining between them. The DNA of the CDR3 is TGTGCCAGCAGCCCCCTAGGTGAGGGCACTGAAGCTTTCTTT. This codes for CASSPLGEGTEAFF.

J is TRBJ1-5 and V is TRBV15; maybe TRBD1 (5 bases). V gave up 1 base and J gave up 3 bases, with 7 bases separating them. CDR3 length: 14 residues. CDR1 and CDR2 (germline): LNHNV, YYDKDF (reference sequence). CDR3 amino acids: CATSRARDNQPQHF. The CDR3 region has the DNA TGTGCCACCAGCAGAGCCAGGGACAATCAGCCCCAGCATTTT.

This clonotype occurred many times. The chain couples TRBV5-1 to TRBJ1-5; D not certain. The germline gives CDR1 SGHRS, CDR2 YFSETQ. Trimming took 1 base from V and 3 from J, leaving 14 bases between them. The length of the CDR3 is 16 residues. The CDR3, as DNA: TGCGCCAGCAGCTTGAGTTCCGCAGTTCCCAATCAGCCCCAGCATTTT. It is translated as CASSLSSAVPNQPQHF.

The genes are TRBV12-3 or TRBV12-4 and TRBJ2-7; 8 nucleotides match TRBD1. This CDR3 region has 16 residues. V was clipped by 1 base and J by 0 bases; unmatched bases: 5. The CDR3 here is CASSLVTGTGSYEQYF. The CDR3 DNA sequence: TGTGCCAGCAGTTTAGTGACCGGGACAGGCTCCTACGAGCAGTACTTC.

This clonotype has at least ten counts. This chain connects TRBV5-1 to TRBJ2-1, with D perhaps TRBD1 (5 bases). Per the germline V gene, CDR1 is SGHRS and CDR2 is YFSETQ. This CDR3 has 11 amino acids. Trimming stripped 3 bases from V and 8 bases from J, with 6 bases between. CDR3 nucleotides: TGCGCCAGCAGCTGGGGCTATGAGCAGTTCTTC. This gives the protein CASSWGYEQFF.

Only a few counts were recorded for this clonotype. DNA of the CDR3: TGTGCCAGCAGCTTAAATGGAGCCAGCCTTGTGACCGGGGAGCTGTTTTTT. Amino acid sequence: CASSLNGASLVTGELFF. The chain links TRBV11-2 to TRBJ2-2; D not resolved. CDR1 is SGHAT and CDR2 is FQNNGV in the germline V gene. The CDR3 has 17 residues. Trimming took 2 bases from V and 5 from J, leaving 18 bases between them.

This clonotype was detected a few times. The chain couples TRBV11-2 to TRBJ2-2; 9 bases fit TRBD2. The CDR3 consists of 21 residues. V trimming: 2 bases; J trimming: 0 bases; junction bases outside the gene matches: 16. Per germline, CDR1 SGHAT and CDR2 FQNNGV. The CDR3 sequence is CASSLISAGGRASPNTGELFF. The CDR3 bases are TGTGCCAGCAGCTTAATCTCCGCGGGCGGGAGGGCCTCCCCGAACACCGGGGAGCTGTTTTTT. Filled out from reference TRBV11-2 and TRBJ2-2, the complete variable domain reads EAGVAQSPRYKIIEKRQSVAFWCNPISGHATLYWYQQILGQGPKLLIQFQNNGVVDDSQLPKDRFSAERLKGVDSTLKIQPAKLEDSAVYLCASSLISAGGRASPNTGELFFGEGSRLTVL.

This clonotype was seen ten or more times. V and J are TRBV25-1 and TRBJ2-5, with TRBD2 matching 8 bases. With 4 bases clipped from V and 5 bases from J, the junction kept 3 bases outside the gene matches. The CDR3 sequence is 13 residues long. The germline gives CDR1 MGHDK, CDR2 SYGVNS. The CDR3 here is CASSGQRGETQYF. CDR3 nucleotide sequence: TGTGCCAGCAGTGGCCAGCGGGGGGAGACCCAGTACTTC.

This clonotype showed up just a few times. The V call is TRBV5-1, the J call TRBJ2-1, with a weak D call TRBD1 (5 bases). Trimming pared 4 bases from V and 5 bases from J, leaving 19 bases between. Germline CDR1 and CDR2: SGHRS and YFSETQ. The CDR3 loop spans 16 amino acids. The CDR3, as DNA: TGCGCCAGCAGCCCCGATAGGCAGGGTCGGGACAATGAGCAGTTCTTC. Encoded protein: CASSPDRQGRDNEQFF.

Ten or more counts support this clonotype. The rearrangement links TRBV10-3 to TRBJ2-1; no definite D call. Between the trimmed V and J ends, which lost 6 bases and 8 bases, there was a span of 8 bases. CDR3 length: 11 amino acids. Germline V CDR1 and CDR2: ENHRY, SYGVKD. CDR3 amino acids: CAISSLDEQFF. The CDR3 region has the DNA TGTGCCATCAGCTCTCTCGATGAGCAGTTCTTC.

This clonotype was counted many times. V and J are TRBV20-1 and TRBJ2-1; maybe TRBD2 (5 bases). Per germline, CDR1 DFQATT and CDR2 SNEGSKA (reference sequence). Trimming removed 3 bases at V and 4 bases at J, with 13 bases between. This CDR3 has 14 residues. CDR3 DNA sequence: TGCAGTGCTAGTGGAGGCAGAACATACAATGAGCAGTTCTTC. Its protein is CSASGGRTYNEQFF.

This clonotype was observed a few times. The chain employs TRBV5-1 and TRBJ2-1; D may be TRBD2 (6 bases). From germline, CDR1 is SGHRS and CDR2 YFSETQ. CDR3 length: 16 residues. Trimming pared 6 bases from V and 2 bases from J, leaving 18 bases between. Here the CDR3 DNA reads TGCGCCAGCACCCCGGACGGCGGGACGGCCTACAATGAGCAGTTCTTC. Residues: CASTPDGGTAYNEQFF.

This clonotype came up a few times. V gene TRBV7-9 combines with J gene TRBJ2-7; maybe TRBD1 (5 bases). Germline V lookup: CDR1 SEHNR, CDR2 FQNEAQ (reference sequence). V was trimmed by 4 bases and J by 6 bases, leaving 13 bases between them. The CDR3 sequence is 13 residues long. CDR3 sequence reads: CASSSPNDSEQYF. Here the CDR3 DNA reads TGTGCCAGCAGCTCCCCTAATGACAGCGAGCAGTACTTC.

Details on this clonotype: Germline is not matched at one junction end, which may reflect a read error. The J gene is TRBJ2-5, the V gene TRBV7-7; TRBD1 or TRBD2 may be the D gene (6 bases each). This CDR3 is 15 amino acids long. Germline V CDR1 and CDR2: SSHAT, FNYEAQ (reference sequence). The DNA of the CDR3 is TGTGCTAGCAGCTTAGGTGTACAGGGAGGTGGGACCCAGTACTTC. Its protein is CASSLGVQGGGTQYF.

This clonotype was seen repeatedly, ten times or more. CDR3 region: CASSLGDRYSGANVLTF. CDR3 nucleotides: TGTGCCAGCAGCTTAGGGGACAGATACTCTGGGGCCAACGTCCTGACTTTC. The V gene is TRBV7-8, the J gene TRBJ2-6; 7 nucleotides match TRBD1. Trimming took 1 base from V and 0 from J; bases not matched to a gene: 3. The CDR3 extends over 17 amino acids. Germline V gene data show CDR1 as SGHVS and CDR2 as FQNEAQ.

This clonotype was counted between two and nine times. The chain links TRBV6-1 to TRBJ2-3; 14 bases agree with TRBD2. Germline CDR1 and CDR2: MNHNS and SASEGT. J gave up 0 bases and V 10 bases, and 6 bases lay outside the gene matches. The CDR3 runs to 16 residues. The CDR3 region is CATGLAGAQSTDTQYF. CDR3 DNA sequence: TGTGCCACGGGACTAGCGGGAGCCCAAAGCACAGATACGCAGTATTTT.

This clonotype has a count of ten or more. The chain has TRBV29-1 and TRBJ2-7; D not certain. The CDR3 length is 9 residues. Per the germline V gene, CDR1 is SQVTM and CDR2 is ANQGSEA. Trimming removed 8 bases from V and 6 bases from J, with 8 bases in between. The chain's CDR3 is CSLTAEQYF. Written as DNA, the CDR3 is TGCAGCCTTACCGCCGAGCAGTACTTC.

At least ten counts were recorded for this clonotype. V is TRBV20-1 and J is TRBJ2-5; possibly TRBD1 for D (5 bases). The CDR3 is 12 residues long. The germline gives CDR1 DFQATT, CDR2 SNEGSKA (reference sequence). CDR3 DNA sequence: TGCATTCCCAGGGCTCCCCAAGAGACCCAGTACTTC. It codes for CIPRAPQETQYF.

The table lists this clonotype with a few counts. This CDR3 reads CSADRGGQGLLYEQYF. CDR3 coding DNA: TGCAGTGCGGACCGGGGAGGGCAGGGGCTACTTTACGAGCAGTACTTC. The chain has TRBV20-1 and TRBJ2-7; possible D gene TRBD2, 7 bases. Trimming took 6 bases from V and 4 from J, leaving 25 bases between them. The CDR3 is made up of 16 amino acids. CDR1 and CDR2 from the germline V gene are DFQATT and SNEGSKA (reference sequence).